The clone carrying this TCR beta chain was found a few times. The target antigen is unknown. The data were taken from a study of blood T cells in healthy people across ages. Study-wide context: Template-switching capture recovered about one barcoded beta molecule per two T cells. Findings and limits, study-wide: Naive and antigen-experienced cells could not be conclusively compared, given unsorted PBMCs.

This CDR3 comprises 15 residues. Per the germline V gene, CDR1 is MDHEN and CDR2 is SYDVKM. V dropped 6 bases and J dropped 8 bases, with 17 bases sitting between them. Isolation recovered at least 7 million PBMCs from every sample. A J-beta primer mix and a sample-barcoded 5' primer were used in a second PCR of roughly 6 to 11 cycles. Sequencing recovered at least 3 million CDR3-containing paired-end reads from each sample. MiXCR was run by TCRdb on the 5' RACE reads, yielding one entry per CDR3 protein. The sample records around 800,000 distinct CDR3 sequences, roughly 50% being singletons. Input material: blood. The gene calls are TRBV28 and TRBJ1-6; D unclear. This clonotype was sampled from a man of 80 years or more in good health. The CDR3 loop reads CASSPSVRWDSPLHF. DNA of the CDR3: TGTGCCAGCAGCCCTAGTGTACGGTGGGATTCACCCCTCCACTTT.